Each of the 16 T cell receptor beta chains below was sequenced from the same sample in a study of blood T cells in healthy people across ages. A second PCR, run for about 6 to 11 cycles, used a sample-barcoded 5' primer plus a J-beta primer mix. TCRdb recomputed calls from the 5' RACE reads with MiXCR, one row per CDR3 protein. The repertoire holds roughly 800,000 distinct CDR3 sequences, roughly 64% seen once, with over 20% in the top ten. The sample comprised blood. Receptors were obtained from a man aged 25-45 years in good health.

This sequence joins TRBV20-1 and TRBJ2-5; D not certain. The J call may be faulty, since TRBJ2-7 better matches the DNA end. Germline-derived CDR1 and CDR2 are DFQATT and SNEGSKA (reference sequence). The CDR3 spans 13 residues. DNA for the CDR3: TGCAGTGCGGATCCGTCCCCCAAGGACGAGCAGTACTTC. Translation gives CSADPSPKDEQYF.

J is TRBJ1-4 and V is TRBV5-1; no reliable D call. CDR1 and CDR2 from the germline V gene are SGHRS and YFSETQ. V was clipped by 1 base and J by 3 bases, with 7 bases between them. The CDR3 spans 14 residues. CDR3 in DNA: TGCGCCAGCAGCTTGACAGCACCTAATGAAAAACTGTTTTTT. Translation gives CASSLTAPNEKLFF.

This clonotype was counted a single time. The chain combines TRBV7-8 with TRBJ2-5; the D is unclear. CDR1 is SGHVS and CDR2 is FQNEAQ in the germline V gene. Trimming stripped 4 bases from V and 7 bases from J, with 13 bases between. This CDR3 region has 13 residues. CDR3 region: CASSYGHSGTQYF. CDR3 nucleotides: TGTGCCAGCAGCTACGGGCATTCGGGGACCCAGTACTTC.

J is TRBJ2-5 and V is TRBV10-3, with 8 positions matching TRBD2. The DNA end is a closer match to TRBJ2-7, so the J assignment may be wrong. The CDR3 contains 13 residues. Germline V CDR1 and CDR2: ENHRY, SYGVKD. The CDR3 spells CAISVGTRREQYF. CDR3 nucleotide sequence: TGTGCCATCAGTGTAGGGACTAGACGCGAGCAGTACTTC.

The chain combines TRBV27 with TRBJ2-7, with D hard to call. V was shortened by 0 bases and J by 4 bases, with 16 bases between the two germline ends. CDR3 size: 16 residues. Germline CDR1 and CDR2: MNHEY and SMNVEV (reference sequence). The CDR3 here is CASSLSLRHLRYEQYF. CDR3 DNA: TGTGCCAGCAGTTTATCGCTACGGCATTTAAGATACGAGCAGTACTTC.

The CDR3: CASSQDLTGVYWAFF. The CDR3 DNA is TGCGCCAGCAGCCAAGATCTAACAGGGGTTTATTGGGCTTTCTTT. This rearrangement joins TRBV4-3 to TRBJ1-1, with 7 positions matching TRBD1. Germline assignment: CDR1 LGHNA and CDR2 YSLEER. The CDR3 spans 15 residues. The trim removed 0 bases at V and 11 bases at J, leaving 12 bases unmatched.

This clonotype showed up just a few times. This CDR3 is CAISELAANNEQFF. CDR3 DNA sequence: TGTGCCATCAGTGAGTTAGCGGCCAACAATGAGCAGTTCTTC. The chain employs TRBV10-3 and TRBJ2-1; weak D call: TRBD2 (6 bases). Trimming took off 1 base at V and 5 bases at J, with 9 bases between the two ends. CDR1 and CDR2 from the germline V gene are ENHRY and SYGVKD. The length of the CDR3 is 14 residues.

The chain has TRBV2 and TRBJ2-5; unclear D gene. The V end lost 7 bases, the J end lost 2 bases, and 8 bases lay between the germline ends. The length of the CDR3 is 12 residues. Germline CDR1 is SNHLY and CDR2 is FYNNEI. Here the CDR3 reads CASKDTQETQYF. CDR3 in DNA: TGTGCCAGCAAGGATACACAAGAGACCCAGTACTTC.

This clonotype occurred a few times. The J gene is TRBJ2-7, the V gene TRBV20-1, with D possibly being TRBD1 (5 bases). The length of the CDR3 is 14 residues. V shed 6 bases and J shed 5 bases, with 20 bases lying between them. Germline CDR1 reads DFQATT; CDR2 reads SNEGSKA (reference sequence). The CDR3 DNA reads TGCAGTGCCCCTTCTTTGTCCCAGGGCAACGAGCAGTACTTC. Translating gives CSAPSLSQGNEQYF.

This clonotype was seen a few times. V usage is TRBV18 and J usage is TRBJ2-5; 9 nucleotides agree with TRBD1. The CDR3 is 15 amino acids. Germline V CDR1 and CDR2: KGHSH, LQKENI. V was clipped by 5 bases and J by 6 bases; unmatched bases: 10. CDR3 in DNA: TGTGCCAGCTCAGGAACAGGGGGCCCTGAGAAGACCCAGTACTTC. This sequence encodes CASSGTGGPEKTQYF. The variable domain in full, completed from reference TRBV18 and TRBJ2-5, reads NAGVMQNPRHLVRRRGQEARLRCSPMKGHSHVYWYRQLPEEGLKFMVYLQKENIIDESGMPKERFSAEFPKEGPSILRIQQVVRGDSAAYFCASSGTGGPEKTQYFGPGTRLLVL.

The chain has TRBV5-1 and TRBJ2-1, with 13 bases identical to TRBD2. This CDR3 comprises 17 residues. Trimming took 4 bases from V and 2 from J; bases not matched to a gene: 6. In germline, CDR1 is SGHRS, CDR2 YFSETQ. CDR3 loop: CASSTSGGAFPYNEQFF. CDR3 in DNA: TGCGCCAGCAGCACTAGCGGGGGGGCCTTCCCCTACAATGAGCAGTTCTTC. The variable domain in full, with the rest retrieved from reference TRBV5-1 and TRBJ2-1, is KAGVTQTPRYLIKTRGQQVTLSCSPISGHRSVSWYQQTPGQGLQFLFEYFSETQRNKGNFPGRFSGRQFSNSRSEMNVSTLELGDSALYLCASSTSGGAFPYNEQFFGPGTRLTVL.

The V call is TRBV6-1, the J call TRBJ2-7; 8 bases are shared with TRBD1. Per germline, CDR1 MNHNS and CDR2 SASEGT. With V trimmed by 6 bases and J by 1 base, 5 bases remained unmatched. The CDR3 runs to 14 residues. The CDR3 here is CASSLTGASYEQYF. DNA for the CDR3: TGTGCCAGCAGCTTGACAGGGGCTTCCTACGAGCAGTACTTC.

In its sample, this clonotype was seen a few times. CDR3 DNA sequence: TGTGCCAGCAGGCCACAGCTAAATCAGCCCCAGCATTTT. As protein: CASRPQLNQPQHF. The chain links TRBV12-3 or TRBV12-4 to TRBJ1-5; unclear D gene. V was trimmed by 6 bases and J by 4 bases, leaving 10 bases between them. This CDR3 is 13 amino acids long.

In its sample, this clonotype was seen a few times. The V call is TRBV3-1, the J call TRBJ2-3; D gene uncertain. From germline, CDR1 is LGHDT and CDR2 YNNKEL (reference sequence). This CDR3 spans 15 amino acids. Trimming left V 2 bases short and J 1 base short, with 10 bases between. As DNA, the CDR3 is TGTGCCAGCAGCCAAACAGCTTTCGGCACAGATACGCAGTATTTT. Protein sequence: CASSQTAFGTDTQYF.

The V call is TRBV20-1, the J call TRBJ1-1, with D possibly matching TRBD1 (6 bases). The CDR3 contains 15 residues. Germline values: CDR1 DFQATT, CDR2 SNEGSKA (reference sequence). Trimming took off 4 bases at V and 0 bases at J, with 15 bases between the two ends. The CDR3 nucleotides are TGCAGTGCTATCAGCCGGGGACACTTGAACACTGAAGCTTTCTTT. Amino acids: CSAISRGHLNTEAFF.

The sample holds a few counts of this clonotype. Here the CDR3 reads CSVALGVGETQYF. CDR3 nucleotides: TGCAGCGTGGCCTTAGGGGTGGGAGAGACCCAGTACTTC. The V call is TRBV29-1, the J call TRBJ2-5; D might be TRBD1 (5 bases). The germline V gene has CDR1 SQVTM and CDR2 ANQGSEA. V was cut by 6 bases and J by 4 bases, with 15 bases left in between. CDR3 length: 13 residues.